A single sample gave rise to the 20 T cell receptor beta chains below, sequenced in a study of cytomegalovirus exposure and HLA in healthy donors (dated by TCRdb to 2016 to 2017). The library relied on the immunoSEQ multiplex PCR assay. The clones in this table, taken by TCRdb from immuneACCESS, are in-frame only. Not every clone is retained; where verified, under half of the shortfall comes from an unresolved V gene, and the cause of the rest is unknown. The sample data list fewer than 120,000 clones, and 70% to 90% of these were observed just once. The ten top clones hold 1.4% of the sample. Sequencing was carried out using PBMCs. The receptors here all came from a woman in her thirties in good health and CMV-seropositive.

J is TRBJ2-7 and V is TRBV5-4; D is undetermined. CDR3 length: 11 residues. V was cut by 3 bases and J by 5 bases, with 6 bases left in between. CDR1 SGHNT and CDR2 YYREEE come from the germline V gene (reference sequence). CDR3 nucleotide sequence: TGTGCCAGCAGCTCCTCTCACGAGCAGTACTTC. This sequence encodes CASSSSHEQYF.

This clone was found once. The chain joins TRBV27 to TRBJ2-7; 10 positions match TRBD2. V lost 5 bases and J lost 2; bases outside the gene matches: 3. Per the germline V gene, CDR1 is MNHEY and CDR2 is SMNVEV (reference sequence). The CDR3 is made up of 14 amino acids. Written as DNA, the CDR3 is TGTGCCAGCAGTATTACTAGCGGGACCTACGAGCAGTACTTC. This gives the protein CASSITSGTYEQYF.

The V gene is TRBV28, the J gene TRBJ1-2; 12 bases are shared with TRBD1. Germline values: CDR1 MDHEN, CDR2 SYDVKM. This CDR3 comprises 15 residues. Trimming removed 4 bases from V and 5 bases from J; junction bases left unmatched: 5. In DNA form, the CDR3 reads TGTGCCAGCAGTTCGGGACAGGGGGCATGGTATGGCTACACCTTC. Its protein is CASSSGQGAWYGYTF.

The chain uses TRBV18 and TRBJ1-2; the D gene is possibly TRBD1 (5 bases). The germline gives CDR1 KGHSH, CDR2 LQKENI. Trimming shortened V by 0 bases and J by 2 bases, and 19 bases separated the two germline ends. This CDR3 is 18 amino acids long. The CDR3 region is CASSPPRRGMGQNYGYTF. The CDR3 DNA reads as TGTGCCAGCTCACCACCGAGGAGGGGAATGGGTCAAAACTATGGCTACACCTTC.

This sequence joins TRBV7-2 and TRBJ1-1; D ambiguous. Trimming pared 5 bases from V and 1 base from J, leaving 11 bases between. The CDR3 is 14 amino acids. Germline values: CDR1 SGHTA, CDR2 FQGNSA. As DNA, the CDR3 is TGTGCCAGCAGCCCCAGGTTAACGAACACTGAAGCTTTCTTT. It yields the protein CASSPRLTNTEAFF.

The rearrangement joins TRBV4-3 to TRBJ2-1; 7 bases map to TRBD2. CDR1 is LGHNA and CDR2 is YSLEER in the germline V gene. J lost 9 bases, V lost 2 bases, and 7 bases had no gene match. The CDR3 consists of 14 residues. CDR3 sequence reads: CASSQSSGFGEQFF. CDR3 sequence (DNA): TGCGCCAGCAGCCAAAGTAGCGGGTTTGGTGAGCAGTTCTTC.

CDR3 in amino acids: CASSEFVDYLNTGELFF. Here the CDR3 DNA reads TGTGCCAGCAGTGAATTTGTGGACTACCTGAACACCGGGGAGCTGTTTTTT. The chain is built from TRBV6-1 and TRBJ2-2, with D perhaps TRBD2 (6 bases). The V gene's germline CDR1 is MNHNS and CDR2 SASEGT. Trimming removed 2 bases at V and 1 base at J, with 14 bases between. The CDR3 extends over 17 amino acids.

The sample holds one count of this clone. V usage is TRBV4-2 and J usage is TRBJ2-1; possible D gene TRBD1, 6 bases. The CDR3 is 16 residues long. Germline V gene sequence: CDR1 LGHNA, CDR2 YNFKEQ. Trimming shortened V by 0 bases and J by 0 bases, and 9 bases separated the two germline ends. CDR3 region: CASSQDGGSSYNEQFF. CDR3 DNA sequence: TGTGCCAGCAGCCAAGATGGGGGCAGCTCCTACAATGAGCAGTTCTTC.

The sample holds one count of this clone. The chain employs TRBV13 and TRBJ2-3; 9 bases line up with TRBD1. V dropped 3 bases and J dropped 2; count of bases not matched to a gene: 6. Per germline, CDR1 PRHDT and CDR2 FYEKMQ (reference sequence). This CDR3 is built from 16 residues. The CDR3: CASSFQQGASTDTQYF. The DNA of the CDR3 is TGTGCCAGCAGCTTTCAACAGGGGGCGTCCACAGATACGCAGTATTTT.

The V and J genes are TRBV6-5 and TRBJ1-1, with a tentative D call TRBD1 (5 bases). From germline, CDR1 is MNHEY and CDR2 SVGAGI. The CDR3 length is 16 residues. Deletions cut 0 bases from V and 3 bases from J, with 14 bases between. In nucleotides, the CDR3 is TGTGCCAGCAGTTACTCCCCTCGGGGGGGGGACACTGAAGCTTTCTTT. Protein: CASSYSPRGGDTEAFF.

V and J are TRBV9 and TRBJ2-1, with 11 bases aligning to TRBD2. The CDR3 consists of 17 residues. V trimming: 0 bases; J trimming: 7 bases; junction bases outside the gene matches: 9. Germline CDR1 and CDR2: SGDLS and YYNGEE. The CDR3 sequence: CASSVATLAGAGNEQFF. CDR3 sequence (DNA): TGTGCCAGCAGCGTAGCCACACTAGCGGGGGCGGGGAATGAGCAGTTCTTC.

This sequence joins TRBV5-6 and TRBJ2-1; 9 nucleotides align to TRBD1. The J segment lost 2 bases and the V segment lost 4 bases, leaving 7 bases of the junction unmatched. Germline assignment: CDR1 SGHDT and CDR2 YYEEEE. This CDR3 contains 16 residues. CDR3 region: CASSNITGGAYNEQFF. Here the CDR3 DNA reads TGTGCCAGCAGCAACATTACAGGGGGCGCCTACAATGAGCAGTTCTTC.

The CDR3 DNA follows: TGCGCCAGCAGCTCGGGAGGACGGACCTACAATGAGCAGTTCTTC. It encodes CASSSGGRTYNEQFF. This chain links TRBV5-1 with TRBJ2-1, with TRBD2 identical over 7 bases. V was clipped by 3 bases and J by 2 bases; unmatched bases: 5. Germline V lookup: CDR1 SGHRS, CDR2 YFSETQ. The CDR3 is 15 amino acids.

This rearrangement joins TRBV11-2 to TRBJ2-1; 7 bases match TRBD2. V shed 3 bases and J 2 bases; nucleotides not matched to a gene: 4. Per the germline V gene, CDR1 is SGHAT and CDR2 is FQNNGV. The CDR3 runs 15 residues. CDR3 DNA sequence: TGTGCCAGCAGCTTCCGGCTAGCGGCCTACAATGAGCAGTTCTTC. Residues: CASSFRLAAYNEQFF. The full variable domain, its missing parts supplied by reference TRBV11-2 and TRBJ2-1, is EAGVAQSPRYKIIEKRQSVAFWCNPISGHATLYWYQQILGQGPKLLIQFQNNGVVDDSQLPKDRFSAERLKGVDSTLKIQPAKLEDSAVYLCASSFRLAAYNEQFFGPGTRLTVL.

The CDR3 nucleotides are TGTGCCTGCAAGGGGGCTGGAAACACCATATATTTT. It codes for CACKGAGNTIYF. The gene calls are TRBV30 and TRBJ1-3; perhaps TRBD1 as D (6 bases). Germline CDR1 and CDR2: GTSNPN and SVGIG (reference sequence). This CDR3 has 12 amino acids. V lost 6 bases, J lost 2 bases, and 8 bases lay in between.

The chain recombines TRBV4-2 with TRBJ2-5, with TRBD1 matching over 7 bases. CDR1 is LGHNA, CDR2 YNFKEQ, per germline. The CDR3 loop spans 15 amino acids. The V segment lost 6 bases and the J segment 2 bases; nucleotides outside the gene matches: 9. As DNA, the CDR3 is TGTGCCAGCAGACAACTTTGGGACAGACAAGAGACCCAGTACTTC. Translated: CASRQLWDRQETQYF.

The V gene is TRBV28, the J gene TRBJ2-7, with a tentative D call TRBD1 (5 bases). There are 14 residues in the CDR3. Per the germline V gene, CDR1 is MDHEN and CDR2 is SYDVKM. V dropped 7 bases and J dropped 6 bases, with 19 bases sitting between them. CDR3 bases: TGTGCCAGCATCCCCTCCAGGGTAGCCGGCGAGCAGTACTTC. Residues: CASIPSRVAGEQYF.

The V gene is TRBV28, the J gene TRBJ1-2; D is undetermined. The V end was cut by 6 bases, the J end by 4 bases, with 21 bases between. Germline V gene lookup returns CDR1 MDHEN and CDR2 SYDVKM. This CDR3 region has 16 residues. DNA for the CDR3: TGTGCCAGCAGCCCCCCCTTGCCTGGAGGTAGCTATGGCTACACCTTC. Its translation is CASSPPLPGGSYGYTF.

The V and J genes are TRBV4-3 and TRBJ2-1, with TRBD2 matching 9 bases. Per germline, CDR1 LGHNA and CDR2 YSLEER. Germline trimming cut 0 bases from V and 2 bases from J; bases unmatched to any gene: 5. This CDR3 spans 17 amino acids. The CDR3 nucleotides are TGCGCCAGCAGCCAAGATATCCGCGGGAGGGCCTACAATGAGCAGTTCTTC. Its translation: CASSQDIRGRAYNEQFF.

V usage is TRBV6-6 and J usage is TRBJ1-2, with a possible D match to TRBD1 (5 bases). V dropped 6 bases and J dropped 4 bases, with 12 bases sitting between them. This CDR3 is built from 13 residues. Germline V gene sequence: CDR1 MNHNY, CDR2 SVGAGI (reference sequence). The CDR3 is CASRQVPSYGYTF. The CDR3 bases are TGTGCCAGCAGACAGGTCCCATCCTATGGCTACACCTTC.